Included here is one T cell receptor beta chain sequence, with context. As yet, its antigen is unknown. The sample belongs to a study of T cell responses to AZD1222 COVID-19 vaccine. Study results and limitations: Seropositive status at baseline applied to only five to seven AZD1222 recipients. Clonal diversity was possibly underestimated, and white British individuals and females predominated among donors.

The table came from immunoSEQ multiplex PCR; TCRdb's copy has only in-frame clones and leaves some out. The sample consists of about 94,000 clones, 85% of them appearing once. Pooling was applied to second doses at about 4 or about 12 weeks. The V and J ends lost 3 bases and 0 bases respectively, with 3 bases between them. The CDR3 totals 13 residues. The material sequenced was peripheral blood, taken 28 days after the second AZD1222 dose. The TCR comes from an adult who received the AZD1222 COVID-19 vaccine. V usage is TRBV12-3 or TRBV12-4 and J usage is TRBJ1-3; D is unclear. This CDR3 is CASSFGSGNTIYF. The CDR3 nucleotides are TGTGCCAGCAGTTTCGGCTCTGGAAACACCATATATTTT.